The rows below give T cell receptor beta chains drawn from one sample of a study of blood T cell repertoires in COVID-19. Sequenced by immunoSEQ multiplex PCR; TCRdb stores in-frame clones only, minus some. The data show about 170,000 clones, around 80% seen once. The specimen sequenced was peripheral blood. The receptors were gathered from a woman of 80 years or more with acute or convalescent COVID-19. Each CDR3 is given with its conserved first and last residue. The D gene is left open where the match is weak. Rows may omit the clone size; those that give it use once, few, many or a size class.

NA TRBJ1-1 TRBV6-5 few CASSYLGVNTEAFF TGTGCCAGCAGTTATTTAGGGGTGAACACTGAAGCTTTCTTT
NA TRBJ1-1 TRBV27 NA CASTLGGMNTEAFF TGTGCCAGCACTCTTGGGGGGATGAACACTGAAGCTTTCTTT
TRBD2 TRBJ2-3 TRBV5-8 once CASSSGTSDSDTQYF TGTGCCAGCAGTTCCGGGACTAGTGATAGTGATACGCAGTATTTT
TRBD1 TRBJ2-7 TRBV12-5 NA CASGLVHGDRGYEQYF TGTGCTAGTGGTTTGGTACACGGGGACAGGGGCTACGAGCAGTACTTC
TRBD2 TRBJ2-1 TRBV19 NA CASSIRSGRAEQFF TGTGCCAGTAGTATACGTAGCGGGAGGGCTGAGCAGTTCTTC
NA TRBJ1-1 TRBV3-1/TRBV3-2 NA CASSGTIKGAFF TGTGCCAGCAGCGGGACAATTAAGGGAGCTTTCTTT
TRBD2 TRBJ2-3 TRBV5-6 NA CASSPLGREADTQYF TGTGCCAGCAGCCCACTGGGGCGGGAGGCAGATACGCAGTATTTT
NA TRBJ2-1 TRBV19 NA CASSMRDGPEQFF TGTGCCAGTAGTATGAGGGATGGACCTGAGCAGTTCTTC
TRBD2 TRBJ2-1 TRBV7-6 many CASSLILAGVGEQFF TGTGCCAGCAGCTTAATCCTCGCGGGAGTCGGGGAGCAGTTCTTC
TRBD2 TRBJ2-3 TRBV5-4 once CASSSAGGSTDTQYF TGTGCCAGCAGCTCAGCGGGAGGGTCCACAGATACGCAGTATTTT
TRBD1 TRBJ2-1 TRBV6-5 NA CASSYLRTGGSGEQFF TGTGCCAGCAGTTACCTCCGGACAGGGGGCTCGGGAGAGCAGTTCTTC
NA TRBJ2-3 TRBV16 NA CASANGDTEHF TGTGCCAGCGCTAACGGGGACACGGAGCATTTT
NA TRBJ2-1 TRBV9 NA CASSVHGGYNEQFF TGTGCCAGCAGCGTTCACGGGGGATACAATGAGCAGTTCTTC
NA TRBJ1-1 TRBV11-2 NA CASRPRQARRTEAFF TGTGCCAGCAGACCTCGACAGGCCCGGAGGACTGAAGCTTTCTTT
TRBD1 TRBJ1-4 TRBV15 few CATSRGQNEKLFF TGTGCCACCAGCAGGGGACAGAATGAAAAACTGTTTTTT
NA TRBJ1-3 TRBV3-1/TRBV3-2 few CASSQVRAGNTIYF TGTGCCAGCAGCCAAGTGCGGGCTGGAAACACCATATATTTT
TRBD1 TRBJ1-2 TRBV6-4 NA CASSPDRAGYGYTF TGTGCCAGCAGCCCGGACAGGGCGGGATATGGCTACACCTTC
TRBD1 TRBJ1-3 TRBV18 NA CASSPEAGTVKNTIYF TGTGCCAGCTCACCAGAGGCCGGGACAGTAAAAAACACCATATATTTT
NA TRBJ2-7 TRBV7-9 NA CASSFDRSYEQYF TGTGCCAGCAGCTTTGACAGGTCCTACGAGCAGTACTTC
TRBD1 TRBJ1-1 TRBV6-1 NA CASSEGRGPEAFF TGTGCCAGCAGTGAAGGGAGGGGGCCTGAAGCTTTCTTT
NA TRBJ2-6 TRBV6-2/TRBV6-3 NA CASSYSFAGANVLTF TGTGCCAGCAGTTACTCATTCGCTGGGGCCAACGTCCTGACTTTC
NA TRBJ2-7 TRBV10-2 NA CASSERGPLYEQYF TGCGCCAGCAGTGAGAGGGGCCCCCTTTACGAGCAGTACTTC
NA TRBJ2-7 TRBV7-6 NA CASSLPPSGSHEQYF TGTGCCAGCAGCTTACCTCCGTCGGGGTCCCACGAGCAGTACTTC
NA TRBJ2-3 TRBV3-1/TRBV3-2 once CASSQGGVTQYF TGTGCCAGCAGCCAAGGGGGAGTAACGCAGTATTTT
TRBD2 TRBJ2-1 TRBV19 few CASQFLAGGDYNEQFF TGTGCCAGTCAGTTCTTAGCGGGGGGGGACTACAATGAGCAGTTCTTC
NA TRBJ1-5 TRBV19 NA CASSSSLRKGIQPQHF TGTGCCAGTAGTTCGTCATTACGTAAGGGGATACAGCCCCAGCATTTT
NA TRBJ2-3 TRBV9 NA CASSAGTLSTDTQYF TGTGCCAGCAGCGCCGGGACACTTAGCACAGATACGCAGTATTTT
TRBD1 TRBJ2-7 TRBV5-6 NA CASSLVRGQGTYEQYF TGTGCCAGCAGCTTGGTGAGGGGACAGGGGACCTACGAGCAGTACTTC
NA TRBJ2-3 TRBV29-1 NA CSVVGGSLFTDTQYF TGCAGCGTTGTTGGAGGGAGCCTATTCACAGATACGCAGTATTTT
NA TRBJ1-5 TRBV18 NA CASSPGAANQPQHF TGTGCCAGCTCACCGGGGGCAGCTAATCAGCCCCAGCATTTT
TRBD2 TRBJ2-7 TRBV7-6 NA CASSLGTSGSYEQYF TGTGCCAGCAGCCTCGGGACTAGCGGGAGTTACGAGCAGTACTTC
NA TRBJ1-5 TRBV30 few CAWSVQTISNQPQHF TGTGCCTGGAGTGTACAAACTATTAGCAATCAGCCCCAGCATTTT
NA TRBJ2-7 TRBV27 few CASSPWGEIDYEQYF TGTGCCAGCAGTCCTTGGGGGGAGATTGACTACGAGCAGTACTTC
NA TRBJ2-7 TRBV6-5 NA CASAETVYEQYF TGTGCCAGCGCGGAGACAGTATACGAGCAGTACTTC
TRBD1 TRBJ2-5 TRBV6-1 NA CASSVGDRRETQYF TGTGCCAGCAGTGTCGGGGACAGGAGAGAGACCCAGTACTTC
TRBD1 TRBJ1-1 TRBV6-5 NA CASSQGQSEAFF TGTGCCAGCAGCCAGGGACAGTCCGAAGCTTTCTTT
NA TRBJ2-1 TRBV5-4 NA CASSSAAAVTYNEQFF TGTGCCAGCAGCTCAGCCGCAGCGGTTACTTACAATGAGCAGTTCTTC
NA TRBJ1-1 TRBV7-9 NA CASSSLANTEAFF TGTGCCAGCAGCTCCTTGGCGAACACTGAAGCTTTCTTT
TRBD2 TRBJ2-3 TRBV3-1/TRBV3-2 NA CASSQPPGLAGGTDTQYF TGTGCCAGCAGCCAACCCCCGGGACTAGCGGGAGGAACAGATACGCAGTATTTT
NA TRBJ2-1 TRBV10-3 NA CAITITPQGANEQFF TGTGCCATCACTATAACCCCACAGGGCGCCAATGAGCAGTTCTTC
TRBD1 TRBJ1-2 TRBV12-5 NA CASAPGGTGYGYTF TGTGCTAGTGCCCCCGGGGGGACAGGTTATGGCTACACCTTC
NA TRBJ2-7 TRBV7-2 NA CASSSLLESKQYF TGTGCCAGCAGCTCCCTACTAGAGAGTAAGCAGTACTTC
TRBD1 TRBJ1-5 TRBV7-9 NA CASSPGQGAGQPQHF TGTGCCAGCAGCCCGGGACAGGGGGCCGGTCAGCCCCAGCATTTT
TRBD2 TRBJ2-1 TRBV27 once CASSLNSGTVEQFF TGTGCCAGCAGTTTGAATAGCGGGACTGTTGAGCAGTTCTTC
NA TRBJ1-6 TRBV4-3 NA CASSQVVQDNSPLHF TGCGCCAGCAGCCAAGTGGTACAAGATAATTCACCCCTCCACTTT
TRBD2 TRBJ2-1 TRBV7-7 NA CASSLELAGSSYNEQFF TGTGCCAGCAGCTTAGAACTAGCGGGGAGCTCCTACAATGAGCAGTTCTTC
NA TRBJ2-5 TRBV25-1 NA CASSEPKQETQYF TGTGCCAGCAGTGAGCCTAAGCAAGAGACCCAGTACTTC
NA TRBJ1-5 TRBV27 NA CASSSRDMGNQPQHF TGTGCCAGCAGTTCCAGGGATATGGGCAATCAGCCCCAGCATTTT
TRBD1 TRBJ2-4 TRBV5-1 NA CASSLGQGQKNIQYF TGCGCCAGCAGCTTGGGTCAGGGACAGAAGAACATTCAGTACTTC
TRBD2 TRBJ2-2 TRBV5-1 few CASRTSGTGELFF TGCGCCAGCCGGACTAGCGGGACCGGGGAGCTGTTTTTT
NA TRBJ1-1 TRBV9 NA CASSVAVTGNTEAFF TGTGCCAGCAGCGTAGCTGTGACGGGGAACACTGAAGCTTTCTTT
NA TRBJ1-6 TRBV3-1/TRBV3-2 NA CASSQRERHPLHF TGTGCCAGCAGCCAACGGGAACGACATCCCCTCCACTTT
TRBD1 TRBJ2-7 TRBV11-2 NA CASSLDVGQGATFYEQYF TGTGCCAGCAGCTTAGATGTGGGACAGGGGGCAACTTTCTACGAGCAGTACTTC
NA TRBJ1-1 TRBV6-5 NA CASSYGGRTEAFF TGTGCCAGCAGTTACGGGGGGAGGACTGAAGCTTTCTTT
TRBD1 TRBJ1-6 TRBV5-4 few CASSTDRGGNSPLHF TGTGCCAGCAGCACTGACAGGGGTGGTAATTCACCCCTCCACTTT